These T cell receptor beta chains were read from a single sample in a study of Graves' ophthalmopathy and Graves' hyperthyroidism. From the multiplex PCR reads, TCRdb called clonotypes with MiXCR, one entry per CDR3 protein. Seen here are 200,000 to 250,000 distinct CDR3 sequences, around 50% observed once, and the top ten hold around half. Sequencing was carried out using peripheral blood. The receptors derive from an adult man with Graves' ophthalmopathy. The CDR3 runs from the conserved cysteine through the conserved F or W. A D gene is named only where the DNA matches it firmly. Not all rows give a size; the values are once, few, many and, for expanded clones, a class.

size	J	V	D	DNA	CDR3
few	TRBJ2-5	TRBV12-3/TRBV12-4	-	TGTGCCAGCATCCAGCGGCCCGAGACCCAGTACTTC	CASIQRPETQYF
few	TRBJ2-2	TRBV2	TRBD2	TGTGCCAGCAGATTACTAGCGGGAGGGCCGGGCACCGGGGAGCTGTTTTTT	CASRLLAGGPGTGELFF
-	TRBJ1-2	TRBV9	TRBD1	TGTGCCAGCAGCGCGGGCGGGACAGCCCTGAGGGGCTACACCTTC	CASSAGGTALRGYTF
-	TRBJ1-5	TRBV19	-	TGTGCCAGTAGTGTAACAGCAGGGAGACAGCCCCAGCATTTT	CASSVTAGRQPQHF
-	TRBJ2-7	TRBV20-1	-	TGCAGTGCTAGAGATGCGACCTCCTACGAGCAGTACTTC	CSARDATSYEQYF
many	TRBJ1-2	TRBV2	-	TGTGCCAGCTACCTGGACAGCGGTAACTATGGCTACACCTTC	CASYLDSGNYGYTF
few	TRBJ2-5	TRBV14	TRBD2	TGCGCCAGCAGCCACCCGGGACTAGCGGAAGAGACCCAGTACTTC	CASSHPGLAEETQYF
-	TRBJ1-2	TRBV7-2	TRBD1	TGTGCCAGCAGCTTAGATCGGACAGGGGCGCCTGGCTACACCTTC	CASSLDRTGAPGYTF
-	TRBJ1-4	TRBV28	-	TGTGCCAGCAGTTTAATACAGAATGAAAAACTGTTTTTT	CASSLIQNEKLFF
-	TRBJ2-7	TRBV5-1	-	TGCGCCAGCAGCCTGGGAGGGGGGGCCGAGCAGTACTTC	CASSLGGGAEQYF
-	TRBJ1-6	TRBV6-6	-	TGTGCCAGCAGCCCTCTACCTCCCGAGGTGGGGAGCTCACCCCTCCACTTT	CASSPLPPEVGSSPLHF
few	TRBJ1-2	TRBV7-9	TRBD1	TGTGCCAGCAGCCCACGGGACAGGGAAGGCTACACCTTC	CASSPRDREGYTF
-	TRBJ2-2	TRBV11-2	-	TGTGCCAGCAGCCCCCGACTAGGAATTAGCACCGGGGAGCTGTTTTTT	CASSPRLGISTGELFF
few	TRBJ1-1	TRBV7-2	TRBD1	TGTGCCAGCAGCCCTGGGCCGGGACAGGGAAACACTGAAGCTTTCTTT	CASSPGPGQGNTEAFF
-	TRBJ2-7	TRBV20-1	TRBD2	TGCAGTGCTAGTCCTAGCGGGGGTGCGGTATCCTACGAGCAGTACTTC	CSASPSGGAVSYEQYF
few	TRBJ1-6	TRBV9	TRBD1	TGTGCCAGCAGCCAAGGGACAGGACACTATTCACCCCTCCACTTT	CASSQGTGHYSPLHF
few	TRBJ2-7	TRBV4-2	TRBD2	TGTGCCAGCAGCCCTAGCGGGAGTCGGAACGAGCAGTACTTC	CASSPSGSRNEQYF
-	TRBJ2-5	TRBV20-1	-	TGCAGTGCTCACACCGGGACCATCCAAGAGACCCAGTACTTC	CSAHTGTIQETQYF
many	TRBJ1-5	TRBV15	-	TGTGCCACCAGCAGAGGCAGTAATCAGCCCCAGCATTTT	CATSRGSNQPQHF
-	TRBJ2-5	TRBV12-3/TRBV12-4	TRBD1	TGTGCCAGCAGCCAGGGACAGGGAATGGAGACCCAGTACTTC	CASSQGQGMETQYF
-	TRBJ1-2	TRBV20-1	-	TGCAGTGCTAGAGATCCTCCCTCACTGGGGGGCTACACCTTC	CSARDPPSLGGYTF
-	TRBJ2-7	TRBV10-3	-	TGTGCCAGCAGTCAACAATCGACAGGTCCCTACGAGCAGTACTTC	CASSQQSTGPYEQYF
-	TRBJ2-7	TRBV7-9	-	TGTGCCAGCAGCTTACTTACTTCCTACGAGCAGTACTTC	CASSLLTSYEQYF
once	TRBJ2-2	TRBV19	TRBD1	TGTGCCAGTAGCCCCCGACAGGGGTCCGGGGAGCTGTTTTTT	CASSPRQGSGELFF
few	TRBJ2-7	TRBV29-1	-	TGCAGCGTTGAGTTGTTTAGCTCCTACGAGCAGTACTTC	CSVELFSSYEQYF
-	TRBJ2-6	TRBV19	-	TGTGCCAGTAGTACAACAGAGGGAGGTGGGGCCAACGTCCTGACTTTC	CASSTTEGGGANVLTF
-	TRBJ2-5	TRBV5-1	-	TGCGCCAGCAGCCCACCCACAGAGACCCAGTACTTC	CASSPPTETQYF
-	TRBJ1-4	TRBV20-1	-	TGCAGTGCTAGAGATTGGCGGACTAATGAAAAACTGTTTTTT	CSARDWRTNEKLFF
-	TRBJ2-5	TRBV5-1	TRBD1	TGCGCCAGCAGCCCAGGGGGACAGCTACAAGAGACCCAGTACTTC	CASSPGGQLQETQYF
once	TRBJ2-5	TRBV25-1	-	TGTGCCACCGCCCGGGGGGCTGGCGAGACCCAGTACTTC	CATARGAGETQYF
-	TRBJ1-2	TRBV7-8	-	TGTGCCAGCAGCGTAGACAACAACTATGGCTACACCTTC	CASSVDNNYGYTF
-	TRBJ1-5	TRBV20-1	TRBD1	TGCAGTGCTAGAGACCCTCGCGACAGGGCCCTCAGCAATCAGCCCCAGCATTTT	CSARDPRDRALSNQPQHF
-	TRBJ2-5	TRBV7-2	-	TGTGCCAGCAGTTTAGCGACAGCCCAAGAGACCCAGTACTTC	CASSLATAQETQYF
few	TRBJ2-7	TRBV5-6	TRBD2	TGTGCCAGCAGCTTGGCTCTAGCGGTAACCTACGAGCAGTACTTC	CASSLALAVTYEQYF
-	TRBJ1-2	TRBV15	-	TGTGCCACCAGCAGAGAAAACCACCGAGGCAGGGCTGGAAACACCTTC	CATSRENHRGRAGNTF
few	TRBJ1-2	TRBV7-9	-	TGTGCCAGCAGCCTTCGGGACCGCCAGGGCTATGGCTACACCTTC	CASSLRDRQGYGYTF
many	TRBJ1-5	TRBV15	-	TGTGCCACCAGCAGAGATCGGGGGGTCCAGCCCCAGCATTTT	CATSRDRGVQPQHF
-	TRBJ1-5	TRBV6-5	TRBD1	TGTGCCAGCAGTTACTCGGGGACAGGGGATGATGAGACCCAGCATTTT	CASSYSGTGDDETQHF
many	TRBJ1-2	TRBV20-1	-	TGCAGTGCTAAGGACAACTATGGCTACACCTTC	CSAKDNYGYTF
many	TRBJ2-7	TRBV29-1	TRBD2	TGCAGCGTTGAAGGCGGGAGGGCCGACGAGCAGTACTTC	CSVEGGRADEQYF